This T cell receptor beta chain stems from a study of shared clonotypes between healthy human individuals. Study-level points and caveats: Naive subsets, compared against memory subsets, generally had larger estimated richness values.

As processed by the authors: Sequence data from immunoSEQ were junction-only and lacked quality scores; consequently, filtering differed. Sequencing used immunoSEQ multiplex PCR; TCRdb keeps in-frame clones, though not all of them. The DNA was the basis for D and trimming; V, J and clone size are from that table. In the table there are approximately 340,000 clones, roughly 70% of which are singletons. Note on this clone: Its antigen is still unknown.

The V gene's germline CDR1 is MNHEY and CDR2 SMNVEV (reference sequence). This CDR3 comprises 14 residues. The V and J ends lost 2 bases and 6 bases respectively, with 12 bases between them. The sequence derives from a man aged 25 to 40 in good health. This rearrangement joins TRBV27 to TRBJ2-3; possibly TRBD1 for D (5 bases). Sequenced input: memory CD4+ T cells sorted from blood. Subset given: CD45RA-negative fraction. This CDR3 reads CASSLRGSWDTQYF. The CDR3 nucleotides are TGTGCCAGCAGTTTAAGGGGTTCTTGGGATACGCAGTATTTT.